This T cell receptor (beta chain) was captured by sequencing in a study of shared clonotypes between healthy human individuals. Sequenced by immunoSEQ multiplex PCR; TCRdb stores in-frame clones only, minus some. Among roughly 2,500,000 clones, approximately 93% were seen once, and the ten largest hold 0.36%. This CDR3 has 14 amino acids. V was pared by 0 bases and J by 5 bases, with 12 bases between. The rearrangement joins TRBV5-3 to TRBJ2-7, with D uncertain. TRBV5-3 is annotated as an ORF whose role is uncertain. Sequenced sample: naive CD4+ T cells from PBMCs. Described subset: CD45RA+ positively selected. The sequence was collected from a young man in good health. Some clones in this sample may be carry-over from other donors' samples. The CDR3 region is CARSLEAAPHEQYF. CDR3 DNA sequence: TGTGCCAGAAGCTTGGAGGCGGCCCCCCACGAGCAGTACTTC.